This note documents a single T cell receptor (beta chain) sequence. The sample comes from a study of T cells after yellow fever vaccination. One entry per CDR3 protein results from TCRdb running MiXCR on the 5' RACE reads. The sample carries about 300,000 distinct CDR3 sequences, roughly 8.7% recorded once. J lost 4 bases, V lost 6 bases, and 4 bases had no gene match. The germline gives CDR1 SNHLY, CDR2 FYNNEI. The CDR3 runs 14 residues. Sequences were derived from CD4+ T cells sorted from PBMCs, sampled 5 days after the yellow fever booster vaccination. This TCR came from a young man who received the YFV17D yellow fever vaccine. This chain uses TRBV2 with TRBJ1-5, with 9 positions matching TRBD1. CDR3 sequence reads: CASRTDRGNQPQHF. The CDR3 region has the DNA TGTGCCAGCAGAACTGACAGGGGGAATCAGCCCCAGCATTTT.